Sequencing of this T cell receptor beta chain was carried out in a study of T-cell reconstitution after alpha-beta-depleted transplantation in children. Findings and caveats of the study: Surviving recipient T cells and intrathymic progenitors accounted for some patients' high TCRbeta diversity at day 60. A year post-transplant, T-cell counts and diversity derived mostly from newly produced T cells.

Worth noting for this clonotype: Its antigen is currently unknown.

Unique molecular identifiers were incorporated into the prepared TCRbeta library. TCRdb redid the calling of the PCR reads with MiXCR, one entry per CDR3 protein. The data hold 70,000 to 95,000 distinct CDR3 sequences, with around 16% observed a single time. The germline CDR1 and CDR2 sequences are SQVTM and ANQGSEA. The CDR3 is 14 residues long. Trimming pared 4 bases from V and 4 bases from J, leaving 14 bases between. The source of this sequence is a male patient aged 2 to 9 who had a stem cell transplant for acute lymphoblastic leukemia, so the T cells may come from the graft donor. Sequencing used PBMCs, mostly from graft donor cells, obtained 180 days after TCRalphabeta/CD19-depleted stem cell transplant. J is TRBJ1-5 and V is TRBV29-1; D is unclear. CDR3 coding DNA: TGCAGCGTTGTGGGAGCAGGAATTAATCAGCCCCAGCATTTT. Translating gives CSVVGAGINQPQHF.